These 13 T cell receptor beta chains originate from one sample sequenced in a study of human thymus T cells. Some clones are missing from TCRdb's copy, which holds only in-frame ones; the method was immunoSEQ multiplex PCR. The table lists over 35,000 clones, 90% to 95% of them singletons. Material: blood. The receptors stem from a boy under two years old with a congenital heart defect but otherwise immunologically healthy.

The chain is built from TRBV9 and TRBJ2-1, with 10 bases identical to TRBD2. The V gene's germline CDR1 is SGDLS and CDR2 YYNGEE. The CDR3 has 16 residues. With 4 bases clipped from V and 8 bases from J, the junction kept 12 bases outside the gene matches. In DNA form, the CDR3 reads TGTGCCAGCAGCAAAGGGGCTAGCGGGGGCCCTTATGAGCAGTTCTTC. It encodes CASSKGASGGPYEQFF.

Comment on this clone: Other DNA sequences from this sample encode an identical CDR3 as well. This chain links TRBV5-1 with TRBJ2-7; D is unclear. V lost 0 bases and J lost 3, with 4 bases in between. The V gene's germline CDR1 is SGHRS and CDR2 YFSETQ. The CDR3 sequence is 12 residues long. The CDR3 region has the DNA TGCGCCAGCAGCTTGGAAGGCTACGAGCAGTACTTC. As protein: CASSLEGYEQYF. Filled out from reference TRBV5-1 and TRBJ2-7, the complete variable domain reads KAGVTQTPRYLIKTRGQQVTLSCSPISGHRSVSWYQQTPGQGLQFLFEYFSETQRNKGNFPGRFSGRQFSNSRSEMNVSTLELGDSALYLCASSLEGYEQYFGPGTRLTVT.

For the CDR3, the DNA is TGTGCCAGCTCACCAAGGGTTAGCACAGATACGCAGTATTTT. The encoded protein is CASSPRVSTDTQYF. V gene TRBV18 combines with J gene TRBJ2-3; no firm D call. In germline, CDR1 is KGHSH, CDR2 LQKENI. This CDR3 spans 14 amino acids. V lost 2 bases and J lost 0, with 6 bases in between.

DNA for the CDR3: TGTGCCAGCAGTGTAAGTAGGGGGCAGTACTCCTACAATGAGCAGTTCTTC. This sequence encodes CASSVSRGQYSYNEQFF. The chain carries TRBV6-1 and TRBJ2-1, with TRBD1 matching over 7 bases. The CDR3 is 17 amino acids. Per the germline V gene, CDR1 is MNHNS and CDR2 is SASEGT. After removal of 4 bases from V and 0 bases from J, the junction contained 9 bases not matched to a gene.

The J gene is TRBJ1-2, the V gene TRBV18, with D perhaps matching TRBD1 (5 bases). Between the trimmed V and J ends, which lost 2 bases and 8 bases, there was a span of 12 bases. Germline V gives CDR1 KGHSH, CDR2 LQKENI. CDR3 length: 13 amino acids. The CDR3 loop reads CASSPRQSYGYTF. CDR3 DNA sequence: TGTGCCAGCTCACCAAGACAGTCTTACGGCTACACCTTC.

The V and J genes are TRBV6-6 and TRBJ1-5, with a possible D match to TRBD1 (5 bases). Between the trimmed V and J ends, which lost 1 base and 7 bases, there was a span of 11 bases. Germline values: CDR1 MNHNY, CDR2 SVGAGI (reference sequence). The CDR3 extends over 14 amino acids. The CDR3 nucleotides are TGTGCCAGCAGTTACTGGGGGGAGGGACAGCCCCAGCATTTT. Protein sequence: CASSYWGEGQPQHF.

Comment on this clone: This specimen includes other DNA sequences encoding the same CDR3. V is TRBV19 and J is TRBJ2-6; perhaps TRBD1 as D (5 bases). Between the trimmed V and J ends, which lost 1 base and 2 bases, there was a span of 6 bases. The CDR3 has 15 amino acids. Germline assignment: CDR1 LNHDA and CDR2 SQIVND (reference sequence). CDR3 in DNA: TGTGCCAGTAGTATAGGGGGCGCTGGGGCCAACGTCCTGACTTTC. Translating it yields CASSIGGAGANVLTF.

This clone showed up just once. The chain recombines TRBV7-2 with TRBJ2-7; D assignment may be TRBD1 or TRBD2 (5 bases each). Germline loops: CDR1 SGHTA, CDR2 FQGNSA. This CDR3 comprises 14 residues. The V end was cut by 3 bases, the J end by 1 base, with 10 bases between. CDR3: CASSFRDGSYEQYF. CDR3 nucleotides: TGTGCCAGCAGCTTCCGGGACGGGTCCTACGAGCAGTACTTC.

Written as DNA, the CDR3 is TGTGCCAGCAGTTGGAAAGCAGGTACCTCTGGAAACACCATATATTTT. Translated, it gives CASSWKAGTSGNTIYF. The genes are TRBV6-6 and TRBJ1-3, with D hard to call. CDR3 length: 16 amino acids. V lost 4 bases and J lost 0, with 13 bases in between. Germline V gene lookup returns CDR1 MNHNY and CDR2 SVGAGI (reference sequence).

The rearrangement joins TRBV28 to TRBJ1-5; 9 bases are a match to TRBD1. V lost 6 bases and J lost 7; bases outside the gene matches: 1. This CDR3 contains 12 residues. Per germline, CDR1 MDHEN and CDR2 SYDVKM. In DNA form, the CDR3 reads TGTGCCAGCAGAACAGGGGGCCAGCCCCAGCATTTT. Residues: CASRTGGQPQHF. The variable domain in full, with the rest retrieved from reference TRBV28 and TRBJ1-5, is DVKVTQSSRYLVKRTGEKVFLECVQDMDHENMFWYRQDPGLGLRLIYFSYDVKMKEKGDIPEGYSVSREKKERFSLILESASTNQTSMYLCASRTGGQPQHFGDGTRLSIL.

CDR3 sequence (DNA): TGTGCCAGTAGTATAGAGTTGTGGAGCTCCTACGAGCAGTACTTC. Residues: CASSIELWSSYEQYF. This sequence joins TRBV19 and TRBJ2-7; D gene ambiguous. CDR1 and CDR2 (germline): LNHDA, SQIVND (reference sequence). Trimming took off 0 bases at V and 0 bases at J, with 9 bases between the two ends. CDR3 length: 15 residues.

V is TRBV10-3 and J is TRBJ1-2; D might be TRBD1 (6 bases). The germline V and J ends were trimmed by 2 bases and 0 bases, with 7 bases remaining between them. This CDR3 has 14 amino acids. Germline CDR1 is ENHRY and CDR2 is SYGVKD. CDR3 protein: CAISEGTTNYGYTF. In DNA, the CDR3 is TGTGCCATCAGTGAGGGGACAACTAACTATGGCTACACCTTC.

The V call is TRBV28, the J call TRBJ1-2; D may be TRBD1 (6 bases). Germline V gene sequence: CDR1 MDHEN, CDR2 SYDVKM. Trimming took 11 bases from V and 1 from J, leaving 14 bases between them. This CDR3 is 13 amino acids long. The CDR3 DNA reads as TGTGCCGCAAGGACAGCTTTTAACTATGGCTACACCTTC. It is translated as CAARTAFNYGYTF.